One and the same sample provided the 24 T cell receptor beta chains below, sequenced in a study of CD8 T cells in Susac syndrome (dated by TCRdb to between 2018 and 2021). The method behind the library was the immunoSEQ multiplex PCR assay. RNA was extracted with the RNeasy kit and roughly 0.5 to 1 ug was reverse transcribed using random hexamers. TCRdb took the public reads, trimmed them with fastp at Q25, ran MiXCR for clone calling and kept in-frame beta chains. Rows merge per CDR3 protein into single entries with the most common DNA and genes. For this sample there are more than 90,000 distinct CDR3 sequences; 85% to 95% appear just once. The leading ten clones occupy roughly 0.088% of the sample. Material for sequencing was CD4+ T cells from PBMCs. These receptors originate from a human donor with multiple sclerosis.

The chain combines TRBV27 with TRBJ2-3, with TRBD2 as a possible D gene (5 bases). Germline values: CDR1 MNHEY, CDR2 SMNVEV (reference sequence). The CDR3 is 12 residues long. V gave up 6 bases and J gave up 5 bases, with 9 bases separating them. The CDR3 DNA follows: TGTGCCAGCAGCTTTCGGGGAGATACGCAGTATTTT. Protein sequence: CASSFRGDTQYF.

V and J are TRBV5-6 and TRBJ2-5; 8 bases map to TRBD1. Germline lookup yields CDR1 SGHDT and CDR2 YYEEEE. This CDR3 contains 15 residues. V lost 1 base to trimming and J lost 5 bases; unmatched junction nucleotides: 7. The CDR3 loop is CASSLPQGVMETQYF. In DNA, the CDR3 is TGTGCCAGCAGCTTGCCACAGGGGGTTATGGAGACCCAGTACTTC.

The V and J genes are TRBV12-3 or TRBV12-4 and TRBJ1-2; TRBD1 might be the D (5 bases). V lost 1 base to trimming and J lost 8 bases, with 14 bases between them. This CDR3 spans 14 amino acids. This chain's CDR3 is CASSLGPWDSGYTF. The DNA of the CDR3 is TGTGCCAGCAGTTTAGGCCCATGGGACTCGGGCTACACCTTC.

The V gene is TRBV9, the J gene TRBJ1-2; D unresolved. The CDR3 spans 13 residues. Trimming removed 3 bases at V and 4 bases at J, with 10 bases between. CDR1 and CDR2 (germline): SGDLS, YYNGEE. As DNA, the CDR3 is TGTGCCAGCAGCGCCCGGACGGGCTATGGCTACACCTTC. Translating it yields CASSARTGYGYTF.

This clonotype was counted between two and nine times. The chain carries TRBV6-1 and TRBJ2-6, with 7 positions matching TRBD1. V lost 7 bases to trimming and J lost 0 bases; unmatched junction nucleotides: 3. This CDR3 spans 15 amino acids. In germline, CDR1 is MNHNS, CDR2 SASEGT. The CDR3 reads CASKTGSSGANVLTF. DNA for the CDR3: TGTGCCAGCAAGACAGGGAGCTCTGGGGCCAACGTCCTGACTTTC.

This clonotype was seen just once. V and J are TRBV2 and TRBJ2-2; no firm D call. The CDR3 has 12 residues. The V gene lost 8 bases and the J gene lost 3 bases, with 7 bases spanning the gap. In germline, CDR1 is SNHLY, CDR2 FYNNEI. CDR3 nucleotides: TGTGCCAGCGGATGGGACACCGGGGAGCTGTTTTTT. Protein sequence: CASGWDTGELFF.

The V call is TRBV20-1, the J call TRBJ1-3; D not certain. V dropped 0 bases and J dropped 0 bases, with 6 bases sitting between them. Germline CDR1 DFQATT, CDR2 SNEGSKA (reference sequence). CDR3 length equals 14 residues. DNA for the CDR3: TGCAGTGCTAGAGAAACGGGCTCTGGAAACACCATATATTTT. It codes for CSARETGSGNTIYF.

This rearrangement joins TRBV6-5 to TRBJ1-5, with 7 nucleotides matching TRBD1. The V and J ends lost 4 bases and 4 bases, in that order; junction bases with no gene match: 4. The CDR3 totals 14 residues. Germline V gene sequence: CDR1 MNHEY, CDR2 SVGAGI. In DNA form, the CDR3 reads TGTGCCAGCAGTTTCACACAGGGGAATCAGCCCCAGCATTTT. Translating it yields CASSFTQGNQPQHF.

The chain is built from TRBV6-5 and TRBJ2-3; D unresolved. Between the trimmed V and J ends, which lost 6 bases and 2 bases, there was a span of 12 bases. Germline V gives CDR1 MNHEY, CDR2 SVGAGI. The length of the CDR3 is 14 residues. CDR3 bases: TGTGCCAGCAGACCGTCCCGCCTCACAGATACGCAGTATTTT. Encoded protein: CASRPSRLTDTQYF.

This rearrangement joins TRBV20-1 to TRBJ1-6; D gene ambiguous. The CDR3 totals 14 residues. Germline CDR1 reads DFQATT; CDR2 reads SNEGSKA (reference sequence). V lost 1 base and J 9 bases, leaving 13 bases between the germline ends. CDR3 in DNA: TGCAGTGCTAGAGCCGGAGACCTGGGTTCACCCCTCCACTTT. Amino acid sequence: CSARAGDLGSPLHF.

The sample holds one count of this clonotype. The gene calls are TRBV2 and TRBJ1-3; maybe TRBD1 (5 bases). Germline V gene data show CDR1 as SNHLY and CDR2 as FYNNEI. The ends were cut back, 6 bases at V and 0 bases at J, with 12 bases in the middle. The CDR3 is made up of 15 amino acids. CDR3 nucleotides: TGTGCCAGCAGCCGGGACTTCGGCTCTGGAAACACCATATATTTT. This encodes CASSRDFGSGNTIYF.

The chain employs TRBV3-1 and TRBJ1-5, with D unclear. Germline lookup yields CDR1 LGHDT and CDR2 YNNKEL (reference sequence). The CDR3 has 15 residues. The germline V and J ends were trimmed by 0 bases and 3 bases, with 9 bases remaining between them. CDR3 nucleotides: TGTGCCAGCAGCCAAGATGCCAGAAACAATCAGCCCCAGCATTTT. The encoded protein is CASSQDARNNQPQHF.

The CDR3 nucleotides read TGTGCCTGGAGTAAGGCAGGGGCTAACTATGGCTACACCTTC. It translates to CAWSKAGANYGYTF. This chain uses TRBV30 with TRBJ1-2; maybe TRBD1 (6 bases). The length of the CDR3 is 14 residues. Trimming stripped 2 bases from V and 0 bases from J, with 10 bases between. The germline gives CDR1 GTSNPN, CDR2 SVGIG (reference sequence).

This clonotype occurred once. The chain combines TRBV12-3 or TRBV12-4 with TRBJ1-5; no firm D call. CDR3 size: 13 residues. Trimming pared 3 bases from V and 4 bases from J, leaving 7 bases between. CDR3 DNA sequence: TGTGCCAGCAGTTTCAACTCGAATCAGCCCCAGCATTTT. Translating gives CASSFNSNQPQHF.

The chain has TRBV20-1 and TRBJ1-6; D ambiguous. CDR3 length: 14 residues. Trimming took off 2 bases at V and 3 bases at J, with 8 bases between the two ends. Germline V lookup: CDR1 DFQATT, CDR2 SNEGSKA (reference sequence). The CDR3 DNA follows: TGCAGTGCTAGACTCGGGGACTATAATTCACCCCTCCACTTT. The encoded protein is CSARLGDYNSPLHF.

This chain joins TRBV5-6 and TRBJ1-1; perhaps TRBD1 as D (6 bases). This CDR3 comprises 15 residues. Trimming left V 4 bases short and J 5 bases short, with 18 bases between. Germline values: CDR1 SGHDT, CDR2 YYEEEE. The CDR3 region has the DNA TGTGCCAGCAGCATGGGGTTGGGGGGCGAGACTGAAGCTTTCTTT. The encoded protein is CASSMGLGGETEAFF.

The chain recombines TRBV30 with TRBJ1-1; the D is unclear. V dropped 8 bases and J dropped 4 bases, with 17 bases sitting between them. This CDR3 comprises 13 residues. Germline V gives CDR1 GTSNPN, CDR2 SVGIG (reference sequence). CDR3 in DNA: TGTGCCGGGAAGCATGGGGTGGGCACTGAAGCTTTCTTT. It specifies CAGKHGVGTEAFF.

V and J are TRBV11-3 and TRBJ2-5; TRBD2 aligns across 10 bases. In germline, CDR1 is SGHNT, CDR2 YENEEA. CDR3 size: 14 residues. V gave up 11 bases and J gave up 7 bases; unmatched junction bases: 13. The CDR3 sequence: CASQESGGAWTQYF. CDR3 coding DNA: TGTGCCTCGCAGGAAAGCGGGGGGGCGTGGACCCAGTACTTC.

This chain joins TRBV29-1 and TRBJ1-2, with TRBD1 matching 7 bases. Per the germline V gene, CDR1 is SQVTM and CDR2 is ANQGSEA. This CDR3 is 15 amino acids long. V was clipped by 3 bases and J by 2 bases; unmatched bases: 9. CDR3 DNA sequence: TGCAGCGTTGACCGATTCGGGACAGCCAACTATGGCTACACCTTC. Translating it yields CSVDRFGTANYGYTF. Drawing the rest from reference TRBV29-1 and TRBJ1-2, the complete variable domain is SAVISQKPSRDICQRGTSLTIQCQVDSQVTMMFWYRQQPGQSLTLIATANQGSEATYESGFVIDKFPISRPNLTFSTLTVSNMSPEDSSIYLCSVDRFGTANYGYTFGSGTRLTVV.

The chain employs TRBV20-1 and TRBJ2-4; a possible D gene is TRBD1 (6 bases). Per germline, CDR1 DFQATT and CDR2 SNEGSKA (reference sequence). Deletions cut 0 bases from V and 0 bases from J, with 12 bases between. This CDR3 has 16 amino acids. CDR3 protein: CSARDPQGIAKNIQYF. The DNA of the CDR3 is TGCAGTGCTAGAGATCCACAGGGCATAGCCAAAAACATTCAGTACTTC.

The chain is built from TRBV29-1 and TRBJ1-5; TRBD1 is a possible D gene (5 bases). The CDR3 extends over 13 amino acids. The germline gives CDR1 SQVTM, CDR2 ANQGSEA. V was shortened by 2 bases and J by 4 bases, with 9 bases between the two germline ends. The CDR3 bases are TGCAGCGTTGAAACCAGGGATAATCAGCCCCAGCATTTT. Translated: CSVETRDNQPQHF. Together with reference TRBV29-1 and TRBJ1-5, the CDR3 gives the full variable domain: SAVISQKPSRDICQRGTSLTIQCQVDSQVTMMFWYRQQPGQSLTLIATANQGSEATYESGFVIDKFPISRPNLTFSTLTVSNMSPEDSSIYLCSVETRDNQPQHFGDGTRLSIL.

The chain recombines TRBV19 with TRBJ2-2; D call uncertain. The length of the CDR3 is 15 residues. Germline V gene data show CDR1 as LNHDA and CDR2 as SQIVND (reference sequence). V dropped 5 bases and J dropped 0 bases, with 10 bases sitting between them. In DNA form, the CDR3 reads TGTGCCAGTAGTGTCCGAGTCACGAACACCGGGGAGCTGTTTTTT. Encoded protein: CASSVRVTNTGELFF. The variable domain in full, completed from reference TRBV19 and TRBJ2-2, reads DGGITQSPKYLFRKEGQNVTLSCEQNLNHDAMYWYRQDPGQGLRLIYYSQIVNDFQKGDIAEGYSVSREKKESFPLTVTSAQKNPTAFYLCASSVRVTNTGELFFGEGSRLTVL.

The chain is built from TRBV6-2 or TRBV6-3 and TRBJ1-1; 8 bases line up with TRBD1. V was clipped by 5 bases and J by 5 bases; unmatched bases: 7. This CDR3 is built from 14 residues. The germline V gene encodes CDR1 MNHEY and CDR2 SVGEGT. The CDR3 is CASSARQGRTEAFF. The CDR3 nucleotides are TGTGCCAGCAGTGCCCGACAGGGGAGGACTGAAGCTTTCTTT.

The chain employs TRBV7-9 and TRBJ2-7; D unresolved. Looked up from germline, CDR1 is SEHNR and CDR2 is FQNEAQ (reference sequence). The length of the CDR3 is 14 residues. Trimming took 3 bases from V and 6 from J, leaving 15 bases between them. The chain's CDR3 is CASSLVHTVGEQYF. DNA of the CDR3: TGTGCCAGCAGCTTGGTACACACGGTGGGCGAGCAGTACTTC.